This T cell receptor (beta chain) emerged from a study of cytomegalovirus exposure and HLA in healthy donors. CDR1 is MDHEN and CDR2 is SYDVKM in the germline V gene. J was trimmed by 3 bases and V by 6 bases; bases with no gene match: 6. This CDR3 contains 15 residues. Primers included in the PCR were 60 Vbeta and 13 Jbeta primers. TCRdb keeps only in-frame clones here, not all; method: immunoSEQ multiplex PCR. The repertoire holds 50,000 to 75,000 clones, with about 77% as singletons. The TCR originated in a man in his thirties or forties in good health and CMV-seropositive. The V and J genes are TRBV28 and TRBJ1-4; 8 bases match TRBD1. The sample was PBMCs. The CDR3 DNA reads as TGTGCCAGCAGCGATACAGGGGGACCTAATGAAAAACTGTTTTTT. Translated: CASSDTGGPNEKLFF.